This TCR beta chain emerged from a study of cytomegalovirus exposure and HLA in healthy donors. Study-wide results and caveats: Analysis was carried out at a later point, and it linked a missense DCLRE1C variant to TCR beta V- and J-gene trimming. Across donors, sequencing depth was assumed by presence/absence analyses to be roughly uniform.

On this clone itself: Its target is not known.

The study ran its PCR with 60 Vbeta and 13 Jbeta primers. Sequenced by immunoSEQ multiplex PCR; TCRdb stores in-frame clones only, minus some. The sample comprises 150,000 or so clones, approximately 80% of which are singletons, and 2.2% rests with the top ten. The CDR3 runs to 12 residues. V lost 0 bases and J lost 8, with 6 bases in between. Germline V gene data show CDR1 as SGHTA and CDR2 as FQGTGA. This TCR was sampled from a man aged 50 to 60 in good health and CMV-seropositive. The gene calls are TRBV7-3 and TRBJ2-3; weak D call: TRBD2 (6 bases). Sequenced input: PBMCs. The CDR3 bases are TGTGCCAGCAGCTTAACGGAGGGTACGCAGTATTTT. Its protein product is CASSLTEGTQYF.